A selection of T cell receptor beta chains follows, all from one sample in a study of blood T cell repertoires in COVID-19. Here immunoSEQ multiplex PCR was the method, and the copy in TCRdb shows in-frame clones only, minus some. Found here are roughly 86,000 clones, approximately 86% of them singletons; the top ten hold approximately 2.8%. The sample consisted of peripheral blood. These receptors came from a woman of 80 years or more with COVID-19, enrolled during active disease. The CDR3 runs from the conserved cysteine through the conserved F or W. A D gene is named only where the DNA matches it firmly. Not every row has a clone size; where given, it reads once, few, many or a size class.

>TRBV27|TRBJ1-5|-|-
TGTGCCAGCAGTTTATTTTTCTCCGGCAATCAGCCCCAGCATTTT
CASSLFFSGNQPQHF
>TRBV10-2|TRBJ2-6|-|TRBD2
TGCGCCAGCAACGGACTAGCGGCTCTCTCTGGGGCCAACGTCCTGACTTTC
CASNGLAALSGANVLTF
>TRBV2|TRBJ2-7|-|-
TGTGCCAGCAGACCACAAGTCGAGCAGTACTTC
CASRPQVEQYF
>TRBV18|TRBJ1-2|-|-
TGTGCCAGCTCACCTCTCGGGGACTATGGCTACACCTTC
CASSPLGDYGYTF
>TRBV5-1|TRBJ1-1|-|TRBD1
TGCGCCAGCAGCTTGGGGGACAGGCCGAACACTGAAGCTTTCTTT
CASSLGDRPNTEAFF
>TRBV18|TRBJ2-2|-|TRBD1
TGTGCCAGCTCACGGACCGGGACAGCGAACACCGGGGAGCTGTTTTTT
CASSRTGTANTGELFF
>TRBV7-9|TRBJ1-5|-|-
TGTGCCAGCAGCTTAGACGGAGGGCCCAATCAGCCCCAGCATTTT
CASSLDGGPNQPQHF
>TRBV6-4|TRBJ2-3|once|TRBD1
TGTGCCAGCAGTTCCGGGACAGGGGAACAATATTTT
CASSSGTGEQYF
>TRBV20-1|TRBJ2-3|-|-
TGCAGTGCTAGTCTGGGGCATGGGACAGATACGCAGTATTTT
CSASLGHGTDTQYF
>TRBV20-1|TRBJ1-1|-|TRBD1
TGCAGTGCTAGAAGCGACAGGGGAGCTTTCTTT
CSARSDRGAFF
>TRBV4-2|TRBJ1-2|-|TRBD1
TGTGCCAGCAGCCAGTCGGGACAGGGGGCTTCTGGCTACACCTTC
CASSQSGQGASGYTF
>TRBV6-5|TRBJ1-1|-|-
TGTGCCAGCAGCCCCCCCTCGAACACTGAAGCTTTCTTT
CASSPPSNTEAFF
>TRBV4-3|TRBJ1-1|-|-
TGCGCCAGCAGCCAAGATCACGGAGGCACCGGCTGGGTAGCTTTCTTT
CASSQDHGGTGWVAFF
>TRBV5-1|TRBJ2-3|-|-
TGCGCCAGCAGCTTGGAAGGCGGGGTGAGCACAGATACGCAGTATTTT
CASSLEGGVSTDTQYF
>TRBV20-1|TRBJ1-1|-|-
TGCAGTGCGGGGCCGGGCGGAGCTTTCTTT
CSAGPGGAFF
>TRBV19|TRBJ1-3|-|TRBD1
TGTGCCAGCACTCGTTGGACAGGGGAAAACACCATATATTTT
CASTRWTGENTIYF
>TRBV27|TRBJ2-6|once|-
TGTGCCAGCAGTTTATCGCGGACTCTTCTCGGGGCCAACGTCCTGACTTTC
CASSLSRTLLGANVLTF
>TRBV18|TRBJ2-7|-|TRBD1
TGTGCCAGCTCTCAACTTCTGGACAGGACGGGCGAGCAGTACTTC
CASSQLLDRTGEQYF
>TRBV11-2|TRBJ2-5|-|TRBD2
TGTGCCAGCAGCTTAGTTAGGAGCGGGAGTACGAACCTGGAGACCCAGTACTTC
CASSLVRSGSTNLETQYF
>TRBV30|TRBJ2-7|-|TRBD2
TGTGCCTGGAGCTTCACGGGGAGGGACGAGCAGTACTTC
CAWSFTGRDEQYF
>TRBV5-1|TRBJ2-3|once|-
TGCGCCAGCAGCTTAGCGTCCGGGGATACGCAGTATTTT
CASSLASGDTQYF
>TRBV29-1|TRBJ2-5|-|-
TGCAGCGTTGCGGCCTTTGTAGGGGTGGAGACCCAGTACTTC
CSVAAFVGVETQYF